Shown below are 8 T cell receptor beta chains from a single sample sequenced in a study of T cell responses to AZD1222 COVID-19 vaccine. Produced via immunoSEQ multiplex PCR; TCRdb's table is partial and in-frame only. Among 75,000 to 100,000 clones listed, around 90% were seen once. The sample consisted of peripheral blood, taken on day 0 of AZD1222 vaccination. These receptor sequences come from an adult in good health.

Worth noting for this clone: The junction and the germline gene differ at one end; a read error may be behind it. The CDR3 region has the DNA TGTGCCAGCAGCCAGGGACAGCGCCAGCATTTT. This translates into CASSQGQRQHF. The V gene is TRBV6-2 or TRBV6-3, the J gene TRBJ1-5; 7 bases map to TRBD1. The CDR3 has 11 residues. The germline V gene has CDR1 MNHEY and CDR2 SVGEGT.

The gene calls are TRBV28 and TRBJ1-1; possibly TRBD1 for D (5 bases). V gave up 3 bases and J gave up 0 bases, with 8 bases separating them. The CDR3 spans 14 residues. Germline V CDR1 and CDR2: MDHEN, SYDVKM. The DNA for the CDR3 is TGTGCCAGCAGTTTCAGGGCTGTGAACACTGAAGCTTTCTTT. As protein: CASSFRAVNTEAFF.

The rearrangement links TRBV6-6 to TRBJ2-2, with D perhaps matching TRBD1 (6 bases). Per germline, CDR1 MNHNY and CDR2 SVGAGI (reference sequence). This CDR3 is 14 amino acids long. With 0 bases removed from V and 5 bases from J, the gap between germline ends came to 7 bases. CDR3 in DNA: TGTGCCAGCAGTTACTCCGGGACAACCGGGGAGCTGTTTTTT. It is translated as CASSYSGTTGELFF.

This chain joins TRBV18 and TRBJ2-3, with D possibly called TRBD1 or TRBD2 (5 bases each). Trimming pared 6 bases from V and 3 bases from J, leaving 22 bases between. CDR1 KGHSH and CDR2 LQKENI come from the germline V gene. The CDR3 length is 17 residues. For the CDR3, the DNA is TGTGCCAGCTCTCCTCTTGCGGTCGTCGAGGGGACAGATACGCAGTATTTT. Translated, it gives CASSPLAVVEGTDTQYF.

This chain connects TRBV7-8 to TRBJ1-3, with D possibly TRBD1 on 6 matching bases. The CDR3 is 15 amino acids. V was pared by 1 base and J by 4 bases, with 11 bases between. CDR1 SGHVS and CDR2 FQNEAQ come from the germline V gene. This chain's CDR3 is CASSLVSGAGNTIYF. The CDR3 DNA sequence: TGTGCCAGCAGCTTAGTGTCAGGGGCAGGAAACACCATATATTTT.

The rearrangement uses TRBV9 and TRBJ2-3, with 11 bases matching TRBD2. Germline V CDR1 and CDR2: SGDLS, YYNGEE. Unmatched junction bases numbered 3, after V lost 1 base and J lost 2 bases. This CDR3 is built from 16 residues. The CDR3 sequence is CASSVLLAGDTDTQYF. The CDR3 DNA sequence: TGTGCCAGCAGCGTATTACTAGCGGGGGACACAGATACGCAGTATTTT.

The chain recombines TRBV2 with TRBJ2-1; D is uncertain. The CDR3 spans 12 residues. V lost 8 bases and J 8 bases, leaving 13 bases between the germline ends. The V gene's germline CDR1 is SNHLY and CDR2 FYNNEI. The CDR3 loop is CASGPRVDEQFF. The CDR3 nucleotides are TGTGCCAGCGGACCTAGGGTGGATGAGCAGTTCTTC.

This rearrangement joins TRBV18 to TRBJ1-1; tentative D call: TRBD1 (5 bases). The V end was cut by 8 bases, the J end by 0 bases, with 10 bases between. Per the germline V gene, CDR1 is KGHSH and CDR2 is LQKENI. The length of the CDR3 is 13 residues. The CDR3 loop is CASRGDLNTEAFF. The CDR3 DNA sequence: TGTGCCAGCCGAGGGGATTTGAACACTGAAGCTTTCTTT.